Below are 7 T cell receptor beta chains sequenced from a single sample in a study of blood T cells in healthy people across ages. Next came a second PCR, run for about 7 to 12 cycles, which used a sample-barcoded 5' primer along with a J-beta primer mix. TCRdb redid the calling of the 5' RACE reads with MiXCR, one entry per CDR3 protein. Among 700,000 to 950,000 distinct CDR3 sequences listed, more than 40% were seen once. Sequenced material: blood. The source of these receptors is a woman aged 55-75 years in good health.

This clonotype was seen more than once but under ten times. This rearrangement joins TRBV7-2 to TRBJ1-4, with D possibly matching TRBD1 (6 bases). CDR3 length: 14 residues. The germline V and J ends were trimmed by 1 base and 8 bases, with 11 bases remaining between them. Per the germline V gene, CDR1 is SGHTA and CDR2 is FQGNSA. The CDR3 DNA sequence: TGTGCCAGCAGCTTAGGGGGGGGCGTAGAAAAACTGTTTTTT. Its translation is CASSLGGGVEKLFF.

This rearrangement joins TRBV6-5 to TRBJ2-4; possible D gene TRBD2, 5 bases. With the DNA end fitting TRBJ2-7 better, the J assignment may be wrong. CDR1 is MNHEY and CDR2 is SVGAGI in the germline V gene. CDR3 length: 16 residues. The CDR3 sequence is CASSYSGTGETHEQYF. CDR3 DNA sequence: TGTGCCAGCAGTTACTCGGGTACCGGGGAGACGCACGAGCAGTACTTC.

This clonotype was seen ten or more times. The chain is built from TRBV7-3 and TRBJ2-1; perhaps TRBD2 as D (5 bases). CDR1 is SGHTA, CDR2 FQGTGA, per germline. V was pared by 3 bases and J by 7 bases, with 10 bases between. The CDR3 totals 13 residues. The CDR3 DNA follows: TGTGCCAGCAGCTTGGAGGCTAGAAATGAGCAGTTCTTC. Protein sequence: CASSLEARNEQFF.

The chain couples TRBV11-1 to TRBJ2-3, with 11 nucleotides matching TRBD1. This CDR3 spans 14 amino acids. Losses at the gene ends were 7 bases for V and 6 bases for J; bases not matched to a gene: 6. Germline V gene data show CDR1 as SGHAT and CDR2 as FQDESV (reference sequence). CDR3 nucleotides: TGTGCCAGCACCCGGGACAGGGGGATGGATACGCAGTATTTT. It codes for CASTRDRGMDTQYF.

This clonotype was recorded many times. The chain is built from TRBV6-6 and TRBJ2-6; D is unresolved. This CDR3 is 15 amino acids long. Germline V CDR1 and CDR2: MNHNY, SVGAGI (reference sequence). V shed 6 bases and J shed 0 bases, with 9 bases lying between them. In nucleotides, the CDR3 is TGTGCCAGCAGCCCCTTTTCCTCTGGGGCCAACGTCCTGACTTTC. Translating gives CASSPFSSGANVLTF.

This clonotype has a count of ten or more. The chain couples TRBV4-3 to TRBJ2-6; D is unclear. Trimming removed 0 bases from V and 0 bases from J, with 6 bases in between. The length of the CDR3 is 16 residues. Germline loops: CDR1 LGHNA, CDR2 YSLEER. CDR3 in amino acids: CASSQDPPSGANVLTF. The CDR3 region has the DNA TGCGCCAGCAGCCAAGATCCCCCCTCTGGGGCCAACGTCCTGACTTTC.

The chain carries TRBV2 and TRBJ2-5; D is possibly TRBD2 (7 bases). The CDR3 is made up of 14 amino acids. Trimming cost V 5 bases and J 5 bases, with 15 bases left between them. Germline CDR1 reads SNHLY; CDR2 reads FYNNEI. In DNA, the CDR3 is TGTGCCAGCAGTACCGGGGGGCGCTGGGAGACCCAGTACTTC. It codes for CASSTGGRWETQYF.